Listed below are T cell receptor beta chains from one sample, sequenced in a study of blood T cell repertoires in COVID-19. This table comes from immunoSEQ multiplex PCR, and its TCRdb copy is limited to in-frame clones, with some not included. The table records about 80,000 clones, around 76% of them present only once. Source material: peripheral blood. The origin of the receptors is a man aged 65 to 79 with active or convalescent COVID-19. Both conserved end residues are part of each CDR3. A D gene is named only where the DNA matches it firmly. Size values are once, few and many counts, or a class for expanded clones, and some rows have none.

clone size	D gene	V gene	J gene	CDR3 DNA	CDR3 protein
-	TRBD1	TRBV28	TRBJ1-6	TGTGCCAGCAGTTTAAAGGGGGCTCCCCTCCACTTT	CASSLKGAPLHF
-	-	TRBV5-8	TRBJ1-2	TGTGCCAGCAGCTCGGGGTTTGACTATGGCTACACCTTC	CASSSGFDYGYTF
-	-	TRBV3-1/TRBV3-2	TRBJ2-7	TGTGCCAGCAGCCAAGAAGTACGGGGGATACTCTACTTC	CASSQEVRGILYF
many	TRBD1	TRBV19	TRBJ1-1	TGTGCCAGTGTAGAAAACAGGGGGAGAGCTTTCTTT	CASVENRGRAFF
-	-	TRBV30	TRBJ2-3	TGTGCCTGGAGTGTATTAACAGGGGGGGAATCTACGCAGTATTTT	CAWSVLTGGESTQYF
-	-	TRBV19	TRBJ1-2	TGTGCCAGTTCGACACGGAACTATGGCTACACCTTC	CASSTRNYGYTF
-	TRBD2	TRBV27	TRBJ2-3	TGTGCCAGCAGTCCATTAGCGGGGGGGACGTATGAAGATACGCAGTATTTT	CASSPLAGGTYEDTQYF
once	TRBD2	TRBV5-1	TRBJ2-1	TGCGCCAGCAGCTTGTCGGCCCCGGGGGGCAATGAGCAGTTCTTC	CASSLSAPGGNEQFF
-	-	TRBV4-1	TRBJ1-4	TGCGCCAGCAGCCACCCTTCCTTACCGGGCCAGCGGGAAAAACTGTTTTTT	CASSHPSLPGQREKLFF
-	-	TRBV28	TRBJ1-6	TGTGCCAGCAGAACAGTGGTGCCAAATTCACCCCTCCACTTT	CASRTVVPNSPLHF
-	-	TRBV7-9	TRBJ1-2	TGTGCCAGCAGCTTGCGCGACACCCACTGGAACTATGGCTACACCTTC	CASSLRDTHWNYGYTF
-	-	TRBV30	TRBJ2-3	TGTGCCTGGGCCGGAGGGGCAGATACGCAGTATTTT	CAWAGGADTQYF
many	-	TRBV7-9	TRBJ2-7	TGTGCCAGCAGCATACACAGGGAAACCTACGAGCAGTACTTC	CASSIHRETYEQYF
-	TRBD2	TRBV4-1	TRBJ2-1	TGCGCCAGCAGCCAAGGGTCAAGCGGGGGAATCTATGAGCAGTTCTTC	CASSQGSSGGIYEQFF
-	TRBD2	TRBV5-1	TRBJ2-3	TGCGCCAGCAGCTTGGTGCTAGCGGGGGCCCTAGATACGCAGTATTTT	CASSLVLAGALDTQYF
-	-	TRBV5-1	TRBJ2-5	TGCGCCAGCAGCTTGGAAGGGGGTGGGGAGACCCAGTACTTC	CASSLEGGGETQYF
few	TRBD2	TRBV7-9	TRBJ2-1	TGTGCCAGCAGCTCCCGACTAGCGGGGGGGAACAATGAGCAGTTCTTC	CASSSRLAGGNNEQFF
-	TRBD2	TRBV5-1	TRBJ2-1	TGCGCCAGCAGCTCAATGACTAGCGGGGGCTACAATGAGCAGTTCTTC	CASSSMTSGGYNEQFF
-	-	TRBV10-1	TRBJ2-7	TGCGCCAGCAGCCGCTTGGGGGCCAGGCACGAGCAGTACTTC	CASSRLGARHEQYF
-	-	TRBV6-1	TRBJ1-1	TGTGCCAGCAGTGAAAAAGTTCTTGCTTCAGCTGAAGCTTTCTTT	CASSEKVLASAEAFF
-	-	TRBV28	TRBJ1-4	TGTGCCAGCAGTTTAACCGGGGTAGTGGGGGAAAAACTGTTTTTT	CASSLTGVVGEKLFF
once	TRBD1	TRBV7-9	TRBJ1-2	TGTGCCAGCAGCAGACACGGACAGGGTCAGGGCTACACCTTC	CASSRHGQGQGYTF
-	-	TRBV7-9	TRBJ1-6	TGTGCCAGCAGCTTAGGTAGTAATTCACCCCTCCACTTT	CASSLGSNSPLHF
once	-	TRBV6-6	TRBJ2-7	TGTGCCAGCAGACGAAATGCGGGGAACGAGCAGTACTTC	CASRRNAGNEQYF
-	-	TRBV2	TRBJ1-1	TGTGCCAGCACCGGCGGGGGGTCCACTGAAGCTTTCTTT	CASTGGGSTEAFF